This T cell receptor (beta chain) was sequenced in a study of cytomegalovirus exposure and HLA in healthy donors. General study points: The sole available immune exposure information was CMV serostatus. The study dropped some indistinguishable V segments, TRBV6-2 and TRBV6-3 among them. It was approximately 160 TCR beta chains that were listed as cytomegalovirus-associated.

With regard to this clone: What it binds is unknown.

V lost 2 bases, J lost 1 base, and 7 bases stayed unmatched. Looked up from germline, CDR1 is SGHRS and CDR2 is YFSETQ. CDR3 length: 18 residues. The donors were healthy bone marrow donors. The PCR used 60 Vbeta and 13 Jbeta primers. Assay used: immunoSEQ multiplex PCR; TCRdb lists only in-frame clones, some missing. The table shows some 120,000 clones, with 8.5% to 10% occurring only once. J is TRBJ2-2 and V is TRBV5-1; 11 bases map to TRBD1. Sequences were obtained from PBMCs. The clonotype was recovered from a man between 40 and 49 years old in good health and CMV-seronegative. Here the CDR3 reads CASSFTGTGGMNTGELFF. The DNA for the CDR3 is TGCGCCAGCAGCTTTACCGGGACAGGGGGTATGAACACCGGGGAGCTGTTTTTT. Combining the CDR3 with reference TRBV5-1 and TRBJ2-2 gives the whole variable domain KAGVTQTPRYLIKTRGQQVTLSCSPISGHRSVSWYQQTPGQGLQFLFEYFSETQRNKGNFPGRFSGRQFSNSRSEMNVSTLELGDSALYLCASSFTGTGGMNTGELFFGEGSRLTVL.